This entry lists 20 T cell receptor beta chains sequenced from one sample in a study (dated by TCRdb to the mid-2010s). Libraries were made using RT-PCR. Reads for this sample came from an Illumina MiSeq. TCRdb trimmed the raw reads at Q25, called clones with MiXCR and kept productive beta chains. CDR3 protein duplicates are merged, each entry listing the most common genes and DNA. For this sample the table gives hundreds of thousands of distinct CDR3 sequences, of which approximately 15% were detected only once. The ten largest clones capture 3.6% of the sample. The sample comprised memory CD4+ T cells from blood. The source is a female donor in good health, serving as a healthy control.

CDR3 loop: CASSPTGEPYEQYF. For the CDR3, the DNA is TGTGCCAGCAGCCCTACGGGGGAACCCTACGAGCAGTACTTC. The chain couples TRBV11-2 to TRBJ2-7; TRBD2 might be the D (6 bases). This CDR3 contains 14 residues. V was clipped by 5 bases and J by 2 bases, with 13 bases between them. Germline assignment: CDR1 SGHAT and CDR2 FQNNGV.

This clonotype showed up just a few times. This chain connects TRBV20-1 to TRBJ2-7; D may be TRBD1 or TRBD2 (5 bases each). CDR1 and CDR2 from the germline V gene are DFQATT and SNEGSKA (reference sequence). The ends were cut back, 7 bases at V and 4 bases at J, with 17 bases in the middle. This CDR3 spans 13 amino acids. The CDR3 region has the DNA TGCAGTGTATCGGGACCCCTTGAGTACGAGCAGTACTTC. Protein product: CSVSGPLEYEQYF.

In its sample, this clonotype was seen once. This chain uses TRBV7-9 with TRBJ2-1; the match to TRBD1 covers 9 bases. The CDR3 is made up of 15 amino acids. The V segment lost 3 bases and the J segment 5 bases; nucleotides outside the gene matches: 5. Germline values: CDR1 SEHNR, CDR2 FQNEAQ (reference sequence). CDR3 nucleotides: TGTGCCAGCAGCTTTGAGGACAGGGGACACAATGAGCAGTTCTTC. This codes for CASSFEDRGHNEQFF.

This clonotype occurred a few times. The chain has TRBV18 and TRBJ2-1; perhaps TRBD1 as D (6 bases). V gave up 11 bases and J gave up 3 bases, with 14 bases separating them. The CDR3 covers 13 residues. The germline gives CDR1 KGHSH, CDR2 LQKENI. CDR3 region: CAGGLGGYNEQFF. As DNA, the CDR3 is TGTGCCGGCGGGTTAGGGGGCTACAATGAGCAGTTCTTC.

This clonotype has more than one count but fewer than ten. The rearrangement uses TRBV6-1 and TRBJ1-6, with 7 bases that match TRBD1. There are 16 residues in the CDR3. Germline loops: CDR1 MNHNS, CDR2 SASEGT. V shed 6 bases and J 7 bases; nucleotides not matched to a gene: 12. DNA for the CDR3: TGTGCCAGCAGAAGCGATACCGGGACAGCCAATTCACCCCTCCACTTT. It yields the protein CASRSDTGTANSPLHF.

This rearrangement joins TRBV27 to TRBJ2-7, with D possibly being TRBD1 or TRBD2 (5 bases each). This CDR3 region has 19 residues. Looked up from germline, CDR1 is MNHEY and CDR2 is SMNVEV (reference sequence). Trimming left V 6 bases short and J 5 bases short, with 32 bases between. CDR3 in DNA: TGTGCCAGCAGACATCCTACTCCCTACGAGAGGGGATTCGGGGACGAGCAGTACTTC. Its translation is CASRHPTPYERGFGDEQYF.

This clonotype has a count of ten or more. V is TRBV9 and J is TRBJ2-2; TRBD2 aligns across 9 bases. CDR1 SGDLS and CDR2 YYNGEE come from the germline V gene. V trimming: 2 bases; J trimming: 6 bases; junction bases outside the gene matches: 14. The CDR3 extends over 18 amino acids. CDR3 protein: CASSVQSHLAGFAGELFF. In nucleotides, the CDR3 is TGTGCCAGCAGCGTTCAGTCCCATCTAGCGGGATTTGCCGGGGAGCTGTTTTTT.

This sequence joins TRBV9 and TRBJ1-1; 10 bases match TRBD1. Germline CDR1 is SGDLS and CDR2 is YYNGEE. There are 14 residues in the CDR3. V lost 2 bases and J lost 8; bases outside the gene matches: 6. As DNA, the CDR3 is TGTGCCAGCAGCGTGGGACAGGGGACAAGGGAAGCTTTCTTT. Protein product: CASSVGQGTREAFF.

J is TRBJ1-1 and V is TRBV12-3 or TRBV12-4; maybe TRBD1 (6 bases). CDR3 length: 14 residues. With 7 bases removed from V and 7 bases from J, the gap between germline ends came to 19 bases. CDR3 sequence (DNA): TGTGCCAGCAACGGAAGACTGGGGGGCTTTGAAGCTTTCTTT. It encodes CASNGRLGGFEAFF.

This clonotype has just a few counts. The V call is TRBV20-1, the J call TRBJ2-5; weak D call: TRBD2 (6 bases). The CDR3 spans 12 residues. V lost 5 bases and J 4 bases, leaving 11 bases between the germline ends. Germline V lookup: CDR1 DFQATT, CDR2 SNEGSKA (reference sequence). The CDR3 protein is CSAGRDPETQYF. CDR3 coding DNA: TGCAGTGCTGGGCGGGACCCAGAGACCCAGTACTTC.

There are a few counts of this clonotype. The genes are TRBV15 and TRBJ2-1; 7 bases are a match to TRBD2. J gave up 3 bases and V 4 bases, and 18 bases lay outside the gene matches. This CDR3 has 19 residues. Germline CDR1 is LNHNV and CDR2 is YYDKDF (reference sequence). The CDR3 spells CATSKQGGGGAGLYNEQFF. The CDR3 DNA reads as TGTGCCACCAGCAAGCAAGGTGGGGGGGGAGCGGGCCTCTACAATGAGCAGTTCTTC. The variable domain in full, with the rest retrieved from reference TRBV15 and TRBJ2-1, is DAMVIQNPRYQVTQFGKPVTLSCSQTLNHNVMYWYQQKSSQAPKLLFHYYDKDFNNEADTPDNFQSRRPNTSFCFLDIRSPGLGDTAMYLCATSKQGGGGAGLYNEQFFGPGTRLTVL.

This clonotype has just a few counts. The chain links TRBV20-1 to TRBJ2-5, with a tentative D call TRBD1 (5 bases). There are 14 residues in the CDR3. The germline V and J ends were trimmed by 0 bases and 1 base, with 9 bases remaining between them. Germline V lookup: CDR1 DFQATT, CDR2 SNEGSKA (reference sequence). The CDR3 DNA sequence: TGCAGTGCTAGAGATGCCCAGGGCCAAGAGACCCAGTACTTC. This gives the protein CSARDAQGQETQYF.

This clonotype was seen a handful of times. This sequence joins TRBV20-1 and TRBJ2-5; D is unresolved. Trimming left V 4 bases short and J 5 bases short, with 17 bases between. CDR1 DFQATT and CDR2 SNEGSKA come from the germline V gene (reference sequence). The length of the CDR3 is 14 residues. For the CDR3, the DNA is TGCAGTGCTATAATTCGGGCCTCGAGGGAGACCCAGTACTTC. Amino acids: CSAIIRASRETQYF.

This clonotype showed up many times. The gene calls are TRBV12-3 or TRBV12-4 and TRBJ1-5, with 10 bases matching TRBD1. The CDR3 sequence is 15 residues long. With 1 base clipped from V and 4 bases from J, the junction kept 1 base outside the gene matches. In nucleotides, the CDR3 is TGTGCCAGCAGTTTAGGACAGGGGGCGAATCAGCCCCAGCATTTT. Translating it yields CASSLGQGANQPQHF.

This clonotype was seen more than once but under ten times. The chain is built from TRBV5-1 and TRBJ2-7; D uncertain. Germline CDR1 reads SGHRS; CDR2 reads YFSETQ. V was shortened by 0 bases and J by 7 bases, with 14 bases between the two germline ends. The CDR3 contains 14 residues. For the CDR3, the DNA is TGCGCCAGCAGCTTGGCCCCCAACAGACAAGAGCAGTACTTC. It is translated as CASSLAPNRQEQYF.

Many counts were recorded for this clonotype. The chain links TRBV9 to TRBJ2-3; a possible D gene is TRBD1 (6 bases). Trimming pared 4 bases from V and 9 bases from J, leaving 12 bases between. Germline CDR1 and CDR2: SGDLS and YYNGEE. The CDR3 has 12 residues. The DNA of the CDR3 is TGTGCCAGCAGCTCACAGGGAGCAACGCAGTATTTT. Residues: CASSSQGATQYF.

The chain employs TRBV7-9 and TRBJ2-7; maybe TRBD1 (5 bases). CDR3 size: 14 residues. Germline CDR1 reads SEHNR; CDR2 reads FQNEAQ (reference sequence). V dropped 2 bases and J dropped 2 bases, with 10 bases sitting between them. The CDR3 is CASSLNGAPYEQYF. CDR3 in DNA: TGTGCCAGCAGCTTAAATGGGGCCCCCTACGAGCAGTACTTC.

V gene TRBV4-2 combines with J gene TRBJ1-5, with 8 bases matching TRBD1. V trimming: 0 bases; J trimming: 4 bases; junction bases outside the gene matches: 8. Germline CDR1 reads LGHNA; CDR2 reads YNFKEQ. The CDR3 totals 17 residues. This CDR3 reads CASSQDLTGARNQPQHF. The CDR3, as DNA: TGTGCCAGCAGCCAAGACCTGACAGGGGCGCGAAATCAGCCCCAGCATTTT.

This clonotype turned up a few times. The rearrangement links TRBV5-1 to TRBJ2-2, with D maybe TRBD2 (6 bases). V shed 6 bases and J shed 6 bases, with 15 bases lying between them. Germline lookup yields CDR1 SGHRS and CDR2 YFSETQ. This CDR3 spans 14 amino acids. The CDR3 reads CASTTGGVAGELFF. CDR3 DNA sequence: TGCGCCAGCACCACCGGAGGGGTTGCCGGGGAGCTGTTTTTT.

This rearrangement joins TRBV6-1 to TRBJ2-7; 8 positions agree with TRBD1. The CDR3 is made up of 14 amino acids. V trimming: 3 bases; J trimming: 2 bases; junction bases outside the gene matches: 3. CDR1 and CDR2 (germline): MNHNS, SASEGT. The CDR3 DNA follows: TGTGCCAGCAGTGACAGGGGGCTTACCTACGAGCAGTACTTC. This codes for CASSDRGLTYEQYF.